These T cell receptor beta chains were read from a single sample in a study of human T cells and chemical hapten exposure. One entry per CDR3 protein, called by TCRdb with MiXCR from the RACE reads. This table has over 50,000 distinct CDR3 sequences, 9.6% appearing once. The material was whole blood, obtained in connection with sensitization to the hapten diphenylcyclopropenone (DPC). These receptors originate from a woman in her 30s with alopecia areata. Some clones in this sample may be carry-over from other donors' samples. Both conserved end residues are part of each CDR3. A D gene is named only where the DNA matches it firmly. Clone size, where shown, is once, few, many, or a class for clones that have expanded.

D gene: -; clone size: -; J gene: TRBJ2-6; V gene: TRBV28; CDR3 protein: CASSPGVGVLTF; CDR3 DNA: TGTGCCAGCAGTCCAGGGGTTGGCGTCCTGACTTTC
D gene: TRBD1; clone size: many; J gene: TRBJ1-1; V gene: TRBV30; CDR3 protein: CAWRGQGGTEAFF; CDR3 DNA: TGTGCCTGGAGAGGACAGGGTGGTACTGAAGCTTTCTTT
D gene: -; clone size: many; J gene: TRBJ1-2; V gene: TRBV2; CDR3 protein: CASRRALTDAYGYTF; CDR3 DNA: TGTGCCAGCAGACGAGCTTTGACGGACGCCTATGGCTACACCTTC
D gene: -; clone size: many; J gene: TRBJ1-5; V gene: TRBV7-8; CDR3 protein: CASSPLDPGSNQPQHF; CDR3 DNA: TGTGCCAGCAGCCCCCTCGACCCGGGCAGCAATCAGCCCCAGCATTTT
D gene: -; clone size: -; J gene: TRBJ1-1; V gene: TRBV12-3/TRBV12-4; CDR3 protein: CASGPDRTDDEAFF; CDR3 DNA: TGTGCCAGCGGGCCGGATCGGACAGATGACGAAGCTTTCTTT
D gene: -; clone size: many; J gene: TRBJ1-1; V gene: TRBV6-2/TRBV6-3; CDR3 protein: CASSPRRPNTEAFF; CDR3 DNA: TGTGCCAGCAGTCCGCGCAGACCGAACACTGAAGCTTTCTTT
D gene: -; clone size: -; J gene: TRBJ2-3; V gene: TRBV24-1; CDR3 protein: CATSVVGLHTQYF; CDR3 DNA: TGTGCCACCAGTGTTGTAGGACTCCATACGCAGTATTTT
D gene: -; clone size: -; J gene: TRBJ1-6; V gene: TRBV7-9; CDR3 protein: CASSFYGQGSYNSPLHF; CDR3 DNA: TGTGCCAGCAGCTTCTATGGGCAGGGCTCCTATAATTCACCCCTCCACTTT
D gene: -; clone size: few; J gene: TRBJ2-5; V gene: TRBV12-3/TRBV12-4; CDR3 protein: CARTLKPWTVQETQYF; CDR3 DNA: TGTGCCAGGACACTCAAGCCCTGGACAGTCCAAGAGACCCAGTACTTC
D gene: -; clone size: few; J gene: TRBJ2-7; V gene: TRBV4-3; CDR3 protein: CASSQDLATVYEQYF; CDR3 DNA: TGCGCCAGCAGCCAAGATCTAGCAACGGTCTACGAGCAGTACTTC
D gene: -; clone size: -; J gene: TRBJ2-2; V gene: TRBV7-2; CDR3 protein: CASSFSTTGELFF; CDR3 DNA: TGTGCCAGCAGCTTTAGTACCACCGGGGAGCTGTTTTTT